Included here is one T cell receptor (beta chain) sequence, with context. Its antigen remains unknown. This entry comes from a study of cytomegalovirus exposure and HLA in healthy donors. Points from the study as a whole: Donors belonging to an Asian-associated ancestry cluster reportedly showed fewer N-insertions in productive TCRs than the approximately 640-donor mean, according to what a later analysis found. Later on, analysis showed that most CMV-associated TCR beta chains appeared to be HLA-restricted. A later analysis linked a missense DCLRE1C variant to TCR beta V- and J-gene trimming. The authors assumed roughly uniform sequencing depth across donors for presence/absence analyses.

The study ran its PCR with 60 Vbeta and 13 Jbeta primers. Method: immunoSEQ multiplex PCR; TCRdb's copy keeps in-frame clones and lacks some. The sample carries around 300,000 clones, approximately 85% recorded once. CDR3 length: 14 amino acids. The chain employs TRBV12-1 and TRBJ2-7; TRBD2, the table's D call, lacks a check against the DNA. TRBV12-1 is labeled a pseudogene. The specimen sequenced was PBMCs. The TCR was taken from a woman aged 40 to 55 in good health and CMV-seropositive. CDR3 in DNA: TGTGCCAGCAGCCGGGTCCTTATCTACTACGAGCAGTACTTC. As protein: CASSRVLIYYEQYF.